Sequencing of this TCR beta chain was carried out in a study of blood T cells in healthy people across ages. Study findings and constraints: Possibly, changes in expanded clonotypes were confounded because donor CMV status was unknown. Naive T cell percentage by flow cytometry tracked strongly with beta diversity. Long-lived donors had more naive CD4+ cells and higher diversity than aged donors.

With a J-beta primer mix and a sample-barcoded 5' primer, a second PCR ran 7 to 11 cycles. TCRdb re-called the 5' RACE reads through MiXCR, storing one row per CDR3 protein. The sample yields roughly 800,000 distinct CDR3 sequences, roughly 53% seen once. Germline values: CDR1 SQVTM, CDR2 ANQGSEA. CDR3 length: 18 amino acids. Trimming cost V 6 bases and J 2 bases, with 23 bases left between them. About this clonotype itself: The antigen is not known.

The sequencing sample was made of blood. The TCR sequence derives from a man older than 75 in good health. This chain uses TRBV29-1 with TRBJ2-6; either TRBD1 or TRBD2 may supply D (5 bases each). The CDR3 DNA reads as TGCAGCGTCGCACAGTCCCAGGGAGTGTCCCCTGGGGCCAACGTCCTGACTTTC. It encodes CSVAQSQGVSPGANVLTF.